This TCR beta chain appears in the sequencing data of a study of cytomegalovirus exposure and HLA in healthy donors (TCRdb year 2017). Regarding the research as a whole: An earlier analysis of approximately 640 of the donors reported approximately 290 Gb of sequence data and 120 million or so unique TCR beta sequences from some 180 million T cells. Among some 400 genotyped donors of the cohort, an average of approximately 240,000 unique TCR beta nucleotide sequences were sequenced per donor, roughly 18% of them non-productive. All discovery cohort repertoires had been generated on a single sequencing platform. An early release that covered some 640 HLA-typed donors contained approximately 300 gigabases of sequencing data and about 93 million unique TCR sequences. Of the 398 genotyped donors, approximately 82% fell in the genetic ancestry cluster associated with self-reported Caucasian donors. Both class I and class II loci were covered by HLA typing, at four-digit resolution. The number of donors typed differed by locus, with roughly 629-640 for A, B, C, DRB1 and DQB1, around 520 for DQA1, over 600 for DPA1, and about 450 for DPB1. In addition to the first cohort of around 670 subjects, a separate validation cohort of around 110 different subjects was used. A later analysis re-examined previously published TCR beta repertoires from about 700 donors and added high-resolution HLA genotyping to investigate patterns of TCR occurrence. Four to six DR-DQ haplotypes were handled as single units for association and clustering, since linkage in the cohort was strong. A later genetic analysis used genome-wide SNP genotypes for about 65% of the roughly 700 donors, treating that subset as a discovery cohort. Rather than drawing on any new phenotypic data, the later analysis identified candidate immune exposures from TCR beta sequences and the way those sequences occurred across donors. In an earlier analysis of over 550 of the donors, high-throughput TCR beta sequencing was used to judge whether each TCR beta V gene segment behaved as functional or pseudogenic. To predict cytomegalovirus infection status, the study brought together high-throughput TCR immunosequencing, statistical association of individual TCRs with disease status, and machine learning. Donor age, sex, ethnicity and CMV serostatus were compiled together with the repertoire data. Using immunosequencing, the study profiled T cell repertoires from around 670 subjects and related those repertoires to cytomegalovirus serostatus. The study was designed to test whether signatures of past pathogen exposure could be identified by cataloging public T cell receptors.

The library was prepared using the immunoSEQ multiplex PCR assay. For the multiplex PCR, a mixture combining 60 forward primers for TCR Vbeta segments and 13 reverse primers for TCR Jbeta segments was used. Amplification of the CDR3 region of rearranged TCR beta genes was performed with a multiplex PCR assay on genomic DNA. On the Illumina HiSeq System, the amplified TCR beta libraries were sequenced as 87-base-pair reads. The authors' pipeline ran thus. A later analysis tallied tens of millions of unique TCR beta chains across the approximately 670 repertoires, and some 10 million of those chains were shared by two or more donors. Raw reads were error-corrected and collapsed into unique sequences with a nearest-neighbor algorithm that merged closely related sequences to remove PCR and sequencing errors. To assign V, D and J gene segments, CDR3 sequences were aligned to IMGT reference sequences. Each retained sequence needed at least a six-nucleotide match to both a V gene segment and a J gene segment. A rearrangement counted as productive if the CDR3 had no stop codons and remained in frame with V and J, and every other rearrangement counted as non-productive. Following IMGT convention, CDR3 was defined as the stretch from the second conserved V-encoded cysteine to the conserved J-encoded phenylalanine. The earlier analysis of more than 450 of the donors excluded sequences that lacked an unambiguous match to a single V gene segment. An earlier analysis of just under 600 of the donors called V segments functional above 56.7% productive rearrangements and segregating when the between-donor standard deviation exceeded 5%. A statistical classification framework was developed to diagnose cytomegalovirus status using the catalog of TCR beta chain sequences. In a later analysis, V and J genes were assigned by comparing TCR nucleotide sequences against IMGT/GENE-DB human TR gene sequences. In a later analysis, CDR3 sequences and most-parsimonious VDJ recombination scenarios were assigned using the TCRdist pipeline. In a later analysis, every TCR beta chain was defined by the combination of its CDR3 amino acid sequence and its V-gene family, and reads without a unique V-gene family were dropped. A later analysis removed 592 highly shared, low-generation-probability nucleotide sequences to deal with suspected cross-contamination and a sequencing artifact. In a later analysis, a clonal expansion index was calculated for each public chain from normalized within-repertoire ranks of inferred template counts. A later analysis computed generation probabilities with a VDJ recombination model fitted to out-of-frame rearrangements, and checked the results against IGoR. In a later analysis, hypergeometric tests were used to score TCR-TCR, TCR-HLA and TCR-CMV co-occurrence, with a repertoire-size bias correction applied to TCR pairs. In a later analysis, false discovery rates were estimated by permuting HLA or CMV assignments 20 times. In a later analysis, co-occurring TCRs were grouped using DBSCAN, with TCRdist sequence similarity added in when clustering inside HLA-allele-positive subsets. Repertoires with fewer than 30,000 or more than 120,000 public chains were left out of co-occurrence clustering, as were roughly five repertoires with anomalous nucleotide sharing. The table was pulled from immuneACCESS by TCRdb, which kept in-frame rearrangements only. Such tables lose some clones; where checked, under half of the loss comes from unresolved V genes, and the rest has no known cause. The D gene and trimming were derived from the DNA, and the V and J assignments and clone size from that table. The sample data list about 190,000 clones, and 65% to 75% of these were observed just once. Of the sample, about 4.4% is held by the ten largest clones.

The cohort was made up of approximately 670 healthy bone marrow donors. Cohort members were all nominally healthy when sampled, although unrecorded immune exposures were likely present. The donor tested CMV seropositive, placing the donor among the roughly 270 seropositive members of the cohort. Each donor provided a peripheral blood sample, and peripheral blood mononuclear cells were used for TCR beta sequencing. The Qiagen DNeasy Blood Extraction Kit was used to extract genomic DNA from the blood cell samples. As to this clone: Its antigen remains unidentified. No much larger clone is present one base from it, and per-base qualities are unavailable.

Results and caveats for the whole study, not just this receptor: A further reported finding was that TCR beta sequences accurately predicted the HLA-A and HLA-B alleles for most subjects in the first cohort. Broadly in line with IMGT annotations, most TCR beta V segments showed up in productive rearrangements about 90% or about 30% of the time in an earlier analysis of several hundred of the donors. A later analysis found that most CMV-associated TCR beta chains appeared HLA-restricted, with HLA associations seemingly driven largely by CMV exposure. In a later analysis, over 15,000 TCR beta sequences were associated with specific HLA alleles at a false discovery rate of 0.05. Compared with the roughly 670-donor mean, donors in an Asian-associated ancestry cluster had fewer N-insertions in productive TCRs, according to a later genetic analysis. Several of the top co-occurrence clusters appeared to be linked to parvovirus B19, influenza, CMV and Epstein-Barr virus, according to a later analysis. When HLA alleles, especially DR and DQ, strongly co-occurred, attributing TCR associations to individual alleles was difficult. CMV serostatus was the only immune exposure information available for the cohort. An association between a missense DCLRE1C variant and V-gene and J-gene trimming of TCR beta chains was found in a later genetic analysis and replicated in an independent cohort. In a later analysis, HLA-associated TCR beta chains were found to be more clonally expanded and to have lower generation probabilities than equally common non-associated chains. The classifier was reported to diagnose cytomegalovirus status with high specificity and sensitivity in both the original cohort and the validation cohort. The authors suggested that the approach could potentially be extended to other disease states and immunological phenotypes. In this cohort, only TCR beta chains were sequenced, and detectable features were limited by the absence of alpha or paired-chain data. Some 16 rarely observed V segments, including chromosome 9 orphons, were excluded from the earlier analysis of approximately 500 of the donors because counts were too low. In vitro tests confirmed that a few of the cytomegalovirus-associated TCR beta chains recognize cytomegalovirus antigens. A later analysis found that TCR association rates varied across HLA loci, with DRB1 alleles showing the most associated TCRs and HLA-C alleles the fewest. Some IMGT-functional V segments, including TRBV6-2 and TRBV6-3, could not be told apart with the 87-base-pair reads, so those segments were excluded. Correlated functional status among segregating V segments might reflect linkage disequilibrium, but an unknown experimental factor could not be ruled out. A total of 164 TCR beta chains were listed by the study as associated with cytomegalovirus. Because some donors lacked HLA typing at each locus, the association tests relied only on the typed subset. A cluster of highly shared sequence variants was judged likely to be a technical artifact of the sequencing pipeline. Most TCR sequences were seen in very few donors, while some public TCRs were found in many individuals. Sequencing depth was assumed to be roughly uniform across donors in the presence/absence analyses, though that assumption may not hold.

CDR1 MNHEY and CDR2 SVGAGI were looked up in the germline V gene. V trim: 4 bases; J trim: 6 bases; unmatched bases: 4. The CDR3 runs 13 residues from the cysteine to the phenylalanine. Only the CDR3 DNA stays, 39 bases, in frame from base 1. The sequence derives from a man younger than 40 in good health and CMV-seropositive. This chain is built from TRBV6-5 and TRBJ1-2, with 8 bases matching TRBD1. Material for sequencing was PBMCs. The DNA reads as follows: TGTGCCAGCAGTTTCGGGGACAGGAATGGCTACACCTTC. This gives the protein CASSFGDRNGYTF.